A single sample is the source of the 20 T cell receptor beta chains below, sequenced in a study of T cells in tumors and immune-related adverse events. The method was immunoSEQ multiplex PCR; TCRdb's version includes in-frame clones alone and lacks a portion of them. The sample includes roughly 8,300 clones, about 95% seen only once; the top ten take about 2%. This material consisted of lymph node tissue, taken from a patient treated with anti-PD-1 therapy. These receptors all stem from a female donor with metastatic renal cell carcinoma.

The rearrangement uses TRBV9 and TRBJ2-1; 11 bases align to TRBD2. Trimming at V came to 1 base and at J to 7 bases, leaving 4 bases not matched to a gene. The CDR3 runs to 15 residues. Germline V CDR1 and CDR2: SGDLS, YYNGEE. The DNA for the CDR3 is TGTGCCAGCAGCGTACGACTAGCGGGACCGAATGAGCAGTTCTTC. It specifies CASSVRLAGPNEQFF.

CDR3 in amino acids: CASSEWGTVETQYF. Here the CDR3 DNA reads TGTGCCAGCAGTGAATGGGGGACAGTAGAGACCCAGTACTTC. The chain recombines TRBV6-1 with TRBJ2-5; 7 bases match TRBD1. The CDR3 extends over 14 amino acids. Per germline, CDR1 MNHNS and CDR2 SASEGT. Losses at the gene ends were 2 bases for V and 4 bases for J; bases not matched to a gene: 4.

This sequence joins TRBV28 and TRBJ2-2; 7 bases match TRBD1. V lost 10 bases to trimming and J lost 3 bases; unmatched junction nucleotides: 8. Germline values: CDR1 MDHEN, CDR2 SYDVKM. The CDR3 covers 14 residues. The CDR3 region has the DNA TGTGCCACTACCTCAACAGGGGACACCGGGGAGCTGTTTTTT. Translating it yields CATTSTGDTGELFF.

This chain connects TRBV4-1 to TRBJ1-6; 8 positions agree with TRBD1. V shed 0 bases and J 9 bases; nucleotides not matched to a gene: 7. Per germline, CDR1 MGHRA and CDR2 YSYEKL. The CDR3 contains 16 residues. The CDR3 here is CASSQDARQGTSPLHF. The DNA for the CDR3 is TGCGCCAGCAGCCAAGATGCGAGACAGGGGACTTCACCCCTCCACTTT.

The rearrangement joins TRBV6-4 to TRBJ1-2; D is perhaps TRBD1 (5 bases). CDR1 is MRHNA, CDR2 SNTAGT, per germline. The CDR3 consists of 15 residues. V shed 3 bases and J shed 4 bases, with 15 bases lying between them. The chain's CDR3 is CASSDTTQALYGYTF. The CDR3 DNA reads TGTGCCAGCAGTGATACCACACAGGCCCTCTATGGCTACACCTTC.

This rearrangement joins TRBV9 to TRBJ2-3, with no clear D. The germline CDR1 and CDR2 sequences are SGDLS and YYNGEE. The CDR3 covers 13 residues. Between the trimmed V and J ends, which lost 0 bases and 6 bases, there was a span of 8 bases. The CDR3 reads CASSVDLGDTQYF. In nucleotides, the CDR3 is TGTGCCAGCAGCGTAGATCTTGGGGATACGCAGTATTTT.

A note on this clone: Other DNA variants within this sample encode the same CDR3. V gene TRBV19 combines with J gene TRBJ2-3, with 7 bases lining up with TRBD2. This CDR3 is 16 amino acids long. The germline CDR1 and CDR2 sequences are LNHDA and SQIVND (reference sequence). Losses at the gene ends were 2 bases for V and 0 bases for J; bases not matched to a gene: 5. The CDR3 loop reads CASSILGGGSTDTQYF. The DNA of the CDR3 is TGTGCCAGTAGTATACTGGGGGGGGGAAGCACAGATACGCAGTATTTT.

The genes are TRBV19 and TRBJ2-1; D not resolved. This CDR3 has 11 residues. V gave up 1 base and J gave up 9 bases, with 4 bases separating them. CDR1 is LNHDA and CDR2 is SQIVND in the germline V gene (reference sequence). CDR3 nucleotides: TGTGCCAGTAGTATAGTCGGTGAGCAGTTCTTC. Translating it yields CASSIVGEQFF.

CDR3: CSVGRQANTEAFF. DNA for the CDR3: TGCAGCGTTGGGAGGCAGGCGAACACTGAAGCTTTCTTT. J is TRBJ1-1 and V is TRBV29-1; D is unresolved. Trimming removed 4 bases at V and 1 base at J, with 10 bases between. Germline V gene sequence: CDR1 SQVTM, CDR2 ANQGSEA. This CDR3 is built from 13 residues.

The V call is TRBV6-1, the J call TRBJ1-3; unclear D gene. The CDR3 length is 14 residues. Trimming left V 2 bases short and J 1 base short, with 6 bases between. The germline V gene has CDR1 MNHNS and CDR2 SASEGT. The CDR3 DNA is TGTGCCAGCAGTGAAAGGGTGTCTGGAAACACCATATATTTT. Amino acid sequence: CASSERVSGNTIYF.

The rearrangement uses TRBV11-1 and TRBJ2-1; 8 bases match TRBD2. Germline CDR1 and CDR2: SGHAT and FQDESV (reference sequence). The CDR3 covers 16 residues. V shed 5 bases and J 3 bases; nucleotides not matched to a gene: 9. CDR3 loop: CASSRTGLAVYNEQFF. The CDR3 bases are TGTGCCAGCAGCCGAACCGGACTAGCCGTCTACAATGAGCAGTTCTTC.

J is TRBJ1-2 and V is TRBV29-1; a possible D gene is TRBD1 (5 bases). The CDR3 covers 13 residues. Germline V CDR1 and CDR2: SQVTM, ANQGSEA. Trimming took 5 bases from V and 0 from J, leaving 10 bases between them. The CDR3: CSVLEGSNYGYTF. The CDR3 nucleotides read TGCAGCGTTCTAGAGGGGTCTAACTATGGCTACACCTTC.

The chain recombines TRBV5-1 with TRBJ1-1, with a weak D call TRBD1 (5 bases). Germline V gene lookup returns CDR1 SGHRS and CDR2 YFSETQ. The CDR3 contains 16 residues. V dropped 4 bases and J dropped 0 bases, with 16 bases sitting between them. CDR3 bases: TGCGCCAGCAGCCGACCCCAGGGTCGGATGAACACTGAAGCTTTCTTT. It specifies CASSRPQGRMNTEAFF. The variable domain in full, completed from reference TRBV5-1 and TRBJ1-1, reads KAGVTQTPRYLIKTRGQQVTLSCSPISGHRSVSWYQQTPGQGLQFLFEYFSETQRNKGNFPGRFSGRQFSNSRSEMNVSTLELGDSALYLCASSRPQGRMNTEAFFGQGTRLTVV.

The chain has TRBV4-1 and TRBJ2-5; 7 bases line up with TRBD2. This CDR3 has 14 residues. Per germline, CDR1 MGHRA and CDR2 YSYEKL. V gave up 3 bases and J gave up 4 bases; unmatched junction bases: 5. The CDR3 DNA sequence: TGCGCCAGCAGCCAGGGAGGGTGGGGAGAGACCCAGTACTTC. Protein product: CASSQGGWGETQYF.

The chain couples TRBV6-5 to TRBJ1-2; D ambiguous. The CDR3 is 13 amino acids. Trimming cost V 2 bases and J 8 bases, with 12 bases left between them. Looked up from germline, CDR1 is MNHEY and CDR2 is SVGAGI. CDR3 in amino acids: CASSYGEGSGYTF. DNA of the CDR3: TGTGCCAGCAGTTACGGTGAGGGAAGCGGCTACACCTTC.

The V gene is TRBV7-6, the J gene TRBJ2-3; TRBD2 agrees at 14 bases. Germline V gives CDR1 SGHVS, CDR2 FNYEAQ. V lost 6 bases, J lost 2 bases, and 16 bases stayed unmatched. The CDR3 loop spans 20 amino acids. For the CDR3, the DNA is TGTGCCAGCAGTTACGCGCAAGAGGGACTAGCGGGAGTAAACACAGATACGCAGTATTTT. This gives the protein CASSYAQEGLAGVNTDTQYF.

This clone was seen once. The rearrangement joins TRBV15 to TRBJ2-3, with D tentatively TRBD1 (6 bases). Trimming cost V 3 bases and J 0 bases, with 10 bases left between them. The CDR3 covers 15 residues. Germline V gene sequence: CDR1 LNHNV, CDR2 YYDKDF (reference sequence). The CDR3, as DNA: TGTGCCACCAGCAGTTGGACAGTCAGCACAGATACGCAGTATTTT. Encoded protein: CATSSWTVSTDTQYF.

V gene TRBV27 combines with J gene TRBJ1-6; no reliable D call. The CDR3 totals 13 residues. Trimming took 7 bases from V and 0 from J, leaving 4 bases between them. Germline V gene lookup returns CDR1 MNHEY and CDR2 SMNVEV (reference sequence). CDR3 sequence: CASKSSYNSPLHF. The CDR3 coding sequence is TGTGCCAGCAAGAGCTCCTATAATTCACCCCTCCACTTT.

The gene calls are TRBV28 and TRBJ1-2; D remains ambiguous. Trimming pared 3 bases from V and 2 bases from J, leaving 4 bases between. Germline values: CDR1 MDHEN, CDR2 SYDVKM. The CDR3 has 12 amino acids. The CDR3 spells CASSFSNYGYTF. CDR3 nucleotide sequence: TGTGCCAGCAGTTTTTCCAACTATGGCTACACCTTC.

The chain joins TRBV28 to TRBJ2-2; D might be TRBD2 (6 bases). Trimming removed 4 bases at V and 6 bases at J, with 12 bases between. This CDR3 contains 14 residues. CDR1 is MDHEN and CDR2 is SYDVKM in the germline V gene. The CDR3 is CASSWGGSPGELFF. As DNA, the CDR3 is TGTGCCAGCAGTTGGGGAGGAAGCCCCGGGGAGCTGTTTTTT.